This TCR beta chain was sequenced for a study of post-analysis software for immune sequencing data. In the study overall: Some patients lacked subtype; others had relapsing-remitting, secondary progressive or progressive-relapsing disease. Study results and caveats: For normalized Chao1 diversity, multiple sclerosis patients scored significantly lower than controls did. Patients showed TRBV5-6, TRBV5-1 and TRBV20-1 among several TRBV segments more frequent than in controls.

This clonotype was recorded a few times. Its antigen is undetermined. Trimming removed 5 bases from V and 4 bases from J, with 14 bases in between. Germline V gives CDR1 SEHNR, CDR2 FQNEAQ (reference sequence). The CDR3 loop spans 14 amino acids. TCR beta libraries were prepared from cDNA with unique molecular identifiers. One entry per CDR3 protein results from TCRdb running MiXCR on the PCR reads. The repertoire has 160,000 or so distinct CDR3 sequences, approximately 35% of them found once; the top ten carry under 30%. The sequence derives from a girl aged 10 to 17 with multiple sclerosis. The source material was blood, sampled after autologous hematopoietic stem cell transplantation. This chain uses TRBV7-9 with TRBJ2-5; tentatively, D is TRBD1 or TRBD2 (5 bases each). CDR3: CASSQTDRGETQYF. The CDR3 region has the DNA TGTGCCAGCAGCCAGACAGACCGGGGAGAGACCCAGTACTTC.